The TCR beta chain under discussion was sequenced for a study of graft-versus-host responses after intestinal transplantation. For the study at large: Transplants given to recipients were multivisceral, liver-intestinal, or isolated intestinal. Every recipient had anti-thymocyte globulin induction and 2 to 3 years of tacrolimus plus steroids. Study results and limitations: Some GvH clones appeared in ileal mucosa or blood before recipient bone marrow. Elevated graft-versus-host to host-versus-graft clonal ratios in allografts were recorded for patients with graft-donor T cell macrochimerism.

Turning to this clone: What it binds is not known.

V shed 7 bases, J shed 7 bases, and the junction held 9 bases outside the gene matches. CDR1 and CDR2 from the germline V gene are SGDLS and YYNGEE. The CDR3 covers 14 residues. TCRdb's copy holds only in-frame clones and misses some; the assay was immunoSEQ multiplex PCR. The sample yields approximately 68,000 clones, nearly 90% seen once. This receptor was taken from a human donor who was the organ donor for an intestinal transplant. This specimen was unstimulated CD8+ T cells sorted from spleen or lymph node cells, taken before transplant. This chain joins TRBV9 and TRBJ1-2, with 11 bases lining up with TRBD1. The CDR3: CASDPGQGGSGYTF. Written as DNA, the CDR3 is TGTGCCAGCGATCCGGGACAGGGGGGATCTGGCTACACCTTC.